The following is a TCR beta chain sequence with its context. This entry belongs to a study of blood T cell repertoires in COVID-19. Study information: Samples representing acute and convalescent COVID-19 were sourced from the United States, Italy and Spain. In each case, the material was cDNA or gDNA derived from T cells, B-cell-depleted T cells, or PBMCs.

Authors' data handling: Quantification of nucleated cells was approximated via reference gene primer amplification. This table comes from immunoSEQ multiplex PCR, and its TCRdb copy is limited to in-frame clones, with some not included. That table is the source of V, J and clone size, and D and trimming were worked out from the DNA. The sample holds 220,000 or so clones; less than 85% are singletons and the top ten take about 3.8%. There are 13 residues in the CDR3. Trimming shortened V by 9 bases and J by 4 bases, and 15 bases separated the two germline ends. Looked up from germline, CDR1 is SNHLY and CDR2 is FYNNEI.

The rearrangement links TRBV2 to TRBJ1-1; tentative D call: TRBD1 (5 bases). The specimen sequenced was peripheral blood. The TCR sequence derives from an elderly woman with acute or convalescent COVID-19. The CDR3 bases are TGTGCCAGTCGGGTGGCAGGGTTCACTGAAGCTTTCTTT. It encodes CASRVAGFTEAFF.